Given below is one TCR beta chain in context. Its antigen is undetermined. The table came from immunoSEQ multiplex PCR; TCRdb's copy has only in-frame clones and leaves some out. Of over 95,000 clones listed, roughly 90% were seen once; the top ten hold roughly 4.5%. Germline trimming cut 4 bases from V and 7 bases from J; bases unmatched to any gene: 11. The CDR3 is 18 residues long. These data originate in a study of T cell responses to AZD1222 COVID-19 vaccine. Overall study: Recipients boosted at about 4 weeks or about 12 weeks are pooled.

The study, taken as a whole, reports: Females made up more of the donors, who were largely white British, and clonal diversity may have come out too low.

The chain employs TRBV5-3 and TRBJ2-1; 16 positions match TRBD2. TRBV5-3 is classed as an ORF, of uncertain function. The clonotype originates from an adult in good health. The sequences come from peripheral blood, collected on day 0 of AZD1222 vaccination. CDR3 nucleotides: TGTGCCAGAAGCCGCGGGACTAGCGGGGGGGAGAGGAAGAATGAGCAGTTCTTC. Translation: CARSRGTSGGERKNEQFF.